Below, one T cell receptor beta chain is given with its context. The sample comes from a study of glioma-infiltrating T cells after dendritic cell vaccination. Clones were read by immunoSEQ multiplex PCR, and TCRdb kept only the in-frame ones, dropping some. The table shows about 99,000 clones, with roughly 79% occurring only once. The CDR3 has 12 residues. Germline CDR1 and CDR2: LGHNA and YSLEER. V trimming: 4 bases; J trimming: 4 bases; junction bases outside the gene matches: 1. The input for sequencing was blood, taken before dendritic cell vaccination. V gene TRBV4-3 combines with J gene TRBJ2-7; TRBD1 matches 7 bases. This receptor was obtained from a human donor with glioblastoma. In DNA form, the CDR3 reads TGCGCCAGCAGCCCGGACAGGTACGAGCAGTACTTC. Translated, it gives CASSPDRYEQYF.